Listed below are T cell receptor beta chains from one sample, sequenced in a study of cytotoxic CD8 clonotypes in ibrutinib-treated CLL. This table comes from immunoSEQ multiplex PCR, and its TCRdb copy is limited to in-frame clones, with some not included. The sample shows about 120,000 clones, approximately 56% of them seen only once. Specimen: PBMCs, collected after 24 months of ibrutinib treatment. The source of these receptors is a human donor with chronic lymphocytic leukemia. Both conserved end residues are part of each CDR3. Each record gives: J gene, V gene, clone size, D gene, CDR3 DNA, CDR3 protein. A D gene is named only where the DNA matches it firmly. The size of a clone is reported for some rows only, either as once, few or many, or as a class for expanded clones.

J gene: TRBJ1-1; V gene: TRBV9; clone size: .; D gene: TRBD1; CDR3 DNA: TGTGCCAGCAGCGCTCAGGGGGGAATGAACACTGAAGCTTTCTTT; CDR3 protein: CASSAQGGMNTEAFF
J gene: TRBJ2-5; V gene: TRBV29-1; clone size: .; D gene: .; CDR3 DNA: TGCAGCGTTGAATTTGCAGACCAAGAGACCCAGTACTTC; CDR3 protein: CSVEFADQETQYF
J gene: TRBJ2-2; V gene: TRBV30; clone size: .; D gene: TRBD1; CDR3 DNA: TGTGCCCAGACCCCCGGGACAGGGCTCACCGGGGAGCTGTTTTTT; CDR3 protein: CAQTPGTGLTGELFF
J gene: TRBJ1-4; V gene: TRBV7-9; clone size: few; D gene: .; CDR3 DNA: TGTGCCAGCAGCAGGGGGGCTAATGAAAAACTGTTTTTT; CDR3 protein: CASSRGANEKLFF
J gene: TRBJ1-3; V gene: TRBV2; clone size: few; D gene: .; CDR3 DNA: TGTGCCAGCAGTATCTCTGGAAACACCATATATTTT; CDR3 protein: CASSISGNTIYF
J gene: TRBJ2-7; V gene: TRBV6-6; clone size: .; D gene: .; CDR3 DNA: TGTGCCAGCGGGGGGCGGGCCTCTCACTACGAGCAGTACTTC; CDR3 protein: CASGGRASHYEQYF
J gene: TRBJ2-3; V gene: TRBV6-6; clone size: .; D gene: .; CDR3 DNA: TGTGCCAGCAGTTACTCAGGGCGTGTAACAGATACGCAGTATTTT; CDR3 protein: CASSYSGRVTDTQYF
J gene: TRBJ2-7; V gene: TRBV30; clone size: .; D gene: .; CDR3 DNA: TGTGCCTGGAGTCCACAGTCGTCGGGCGAGCAGTACTTC; CDR3 protein: CAWSPQSSGEQYF
J gene: TRBJ1-5; V gene: TRBV10-2; clone size: few; D gene: .; CDR3 DNA: TGCGCCAGCAGGGAGGGCAGGGCGAATCAGCCCCAGCATTTT; CDR3 protein: CASREGRANQPQHF
J gene: TRBJ2-3; V gene: TRBV28; clone size: .; D gene: TRBD2; CDR3 DNA: TGTGCCAGCGGTTTAGCGGGGGGGCCGAAAACTACAGATACGCAGTATTTT; CDR3 protein: CASGLAGGPKTTDTQYF
J gene: TRBJ1-2; V gene: TRBV30; clone size: .; D gene: TRBD1; CDR3 DNA: TGTGCCTGGAGTGTGGGCAGGGGGCAGAAGAACTATGGCTACACCTTC; CDR3 protein: CAWSVGRGQKNYGYTF
J gene: TRBJ2-1; V gene: TRBV7-8; clone size: .; D gene: .; CDR3 DNA: TGTGCCAGCAGCTTCCCCACAGACCGGAGCTCCTACAATGAGCAGTTCTTC; CDR3 protein: CASSFPTDRSSYNEQFF
J gene: TRBJ1-2; V gene: TRBV11-3; clone size: once; D gene: TRBD1; CDR3 DNA: TGTGCCAGCAGCTTGGGACAGGGGGTCTATGGCTACACCTTC; CDR3 protein: CASSLGQGVYGYTF
J gene: TRBJ2-1; V gene: TRBV9; clone size: .; D gene: TRBD2; CDR3 DNA: TGTGCCAGCAGCGGGACTAGCGGGAGGGAGCAGTTCTTC; CDR3 protein: CASSGTSGREQFF
J gene: TRBJ2-7; V gene: TRBV5-1; clone size: .; D gene: TRBD1; CDR3 DNA: TGCGCCAGCAGCCCCGGGACAGATTCCTACGAGCAGTACTTC; CDR3 protein: CASSPGTDSYEQYF
J gene: TRBJ2-3; V gene: TRBV2; clone size: .; D gene: TRBD2; CDR3 DNA: TGTGCCAGAGGACTAGCGGGGGCTCACACAGATACGCAGTATTTT; CDR3 protein: CARGLAGAHTDTQYF
J gene: TRBJ2-5; V gene: TRBV27; clone size: .; D gene: .; CDR3 DNA: TGTGCCAGCACCTCAGACCGAAATCGGGAGACCCAGTACTTC; CDR3 protein: CASTSDRNRETQYF
J gene: TRBJ1-4; V gene: TRBV5-1; clone size: .; D gene: TRBD1; CDR3 DNA: TGCGCCAGCAGCTTACCGACAGGGGTCACTAATGAAAAACTGTTTTTT; CDR3 protein: CASSLPTGVTNEKLFF
J gene: TRBJ1-6; V gene: TRBV9; clone size: many; D gene: .; CDR3 DNA: TGTGCCAGCAGCGAACAGGGCAATTCACCCCTCCACTTT; CDR3 protein: CASSEQGNSPLHF
J gene: TRBJ2-1; V gene: TRBV5-1; clone size: many; D gene: .; CDR3 DNA: TGCGCCAGCAGCTTGGTGCTCAATGAGCAGTTCTTC; CDR3 protein: CASSLVLNEQFF
J gene: TRBJ1-5; V gene: TRBV29-1; clone size: many; D gene: TRBD1; CDR3 DNA: TGCAGCGTTGTCCAGGGGGCTCAGCCCCAGCATTTT; CDR3 protein: CSVVQGAQPQHF
J gene: TRBJ2-3; V gene: TRBV5-5; clone size: few; D gene: .; CDR3 DNA: TGTGCCAGCAGCTTGGAGGGCCACGGGGCAGATACGCAGTATTTT; CDR3 protein: CASSLEGHGADTQYF